This is a list of T cell receptor beta chains from one sample in a study of blood T cell repertoires in COVID-19. The protocol was immunoSEQ multiplex PCR, while the TCRdb copy is restricted to in-frame clones and leaves out a portion. There are 110,000 to 150,000 clones in the sample; roughly 80% occur only once, and 3.5% lies in the top ten. Sequences were obtained from peripheral blood. Receptors originate from a man between 65 and 85 years old who had recovered from COVID-19. The CDR3 runs from the conserved cysteine through the conserved F or W. D genes are given only for firm matches. Not all rows give a size; the values are once, few, many and, for expanded clones, a class.

v_call	d_call	j_call	clone_size	cdr3_nt	cdr3_aa
TRBV7-3	TRBD2	TRBJ2-3	once	TGTGCCAGCAGCTTAACGGGACTACTAACAGATACGCAGTATTTT	CASSLTGLLTDTQYF
TRBV5-1	TRBD2	TRBJ2-7	NA	TGCGCCAGCAGCTTGGCCGGTAGCGGGAGAAATGAGCAGTACTTC	CASSLAGSGRNEQYF
TRBV6-2/TRBV6-3	NA	TRBJ2-3	NA	TGTGCCAGCAGTCCATCCGACACAACCCTCACAGATACGCAGTATTTT	CASSPSDTTLTDTQYF
TRBV2	NA	TRBJ2-2	once	TGTGCCACACGAGATTACACCGGGGAGCTGTTTTTT	CATRDYTGELFF
TRBV6-6	TRBD2	TRBJ2-7	once	TGTGCCATCGCGACTAGCATCGGTACCTACGAGCAGTACTTC	CAIATSIGTYEQYF
TRBV12-3/TRBV12-4	TRBD1	TRBJ2-1	NA	TGTGCCAGCAGCCTGGGACAGAGCAATGAGCAGTTCTTC	CASSLGQSNEQFF
TRBV7-2	NA	TRBJ1-6	NA	TGTGCCAGCAGCTTAGGCCAGGGCGCGAATTCACCCCTCCACTTT	CASSLGQGANSPLHF
TRBV11-3	TRBD2	TRBJ2-3	NA	TGTGCCAGCAGCTGGGGACTAGCGGGTACAGATACGCAGTATTTT	CASSWGLAGTDTQYF
TRBV9	NA	TRBJ1-4	NA	TGTGCCAGCAGCGCCTCCGGGACTCCTAATGAAAAACTGTTTTTT	CASSASGTPNEKLFF
TRBV5-1	NA	TRBJ2-1	NA	TGCGCCAGCAGCTTGACGTCCCCTATTAACAATGAGCAGTTCTTC	CASSLTSPINNEQFF
TRBV2	TRBD2	TRBJ2-1	NA	TGTGCCAGCAATGAAGGCGGGAGGGCCGACAATGAGCAGTTCTTC	CASNEGGRADNEQFF
TRBV5-1	TRBD1	TRBJ2-3	few	TGCGCCAGCAGCTTAGGGGACAGGACCCCAAGCACAGATACGCAGTATTTT	CASSLGDRTPSTDTQYF
TRBV28	TRBD1	TRBJ1-1	few	TGTGCCAGCACCCAGGGGGTTAAAAACACTGAAGCTTTCTTT	CASTQGVKNTEAFF
TRBV3-1/TRBV3-2	TRBD1	TRBJ1-1	NA	TGTGCCAGCAGCCAAGATCGAGGGGGACAGGGGGAAACTGAAGCTTTCTTT	CASSQDRGGQGETEAFF
TRBV11-2	TRBD1	TRBJ1-2	NA	TGTGCCAGCAGCTCCCCGGGACAGGGGACAGTTGGCTACACCTTC	CASSSPGQGTVGYTF
TRBV6-5	NA	TRBJ2-7	few	TGTGCCAGCAGCCAGGGTTCCCACTACGAGCAGTACTTC	CASSQGSHYEQYF
TRBV30	NA	TRBJ1-4	NA	TGTGCCTGGCAGGGTAATGAAAAACTGTTTTTT	CAWQGNEKLFF
TRBV6-2/TRBV6-3	NA	TRBJ2-7	NA	TGTGCCAGCAGTTACGTACTAGGAGTACGCCACGAGCAGTACTTC	CASSYVLGVRHEQYF
TRBV28	TRBD1	TRBJ2-7	NA	TGTGCCAGCAGTTTACTCGAGAGGACAGGGGAAAGTTACGAGCAGTACTTC	CASSLLERTGESYEQYF
TRBV7-9	TRBD1	TRBJ2-7	few	TGTGCCAGCAGCCCCGGACAGGGCCGCGCCTACGAGCAGTACTTC	CASSPGQGRAYEQYF
TRBV3-1/TRBV3-2	NA	TRBJ2-2	NA	TGTGCCAGCAGCCAGGGAGGGAACACCGGGGAGCTGTTTTTT	CASSQGGNTGELFF
TRBV5-6	TRBD1	TRBJ1-1	NA	TGTGCCAGCAGCCGCCGACAGGGGATCACTGAAGCTTTCTTT	CASSRRQGITEAFF
TRBV19	TRBD1	TRBJ2-2	NA	TGTGCCAGTCGGGGACAGGCGCTCCTTAACACCGGGGAGCTGTTTTTT	CASRGQALLNTGELFF
TRBV6-2/TRBV6-3	NA	TRBJ2-7	NA	TGTGCCAGCAGTTACCCGACTAGAGCAGTCTACGAGCAGTACTTC	CASSYPTRAVYEQYF
TRBV28	TRBD1	TRBJ1-5	many	TGTGCCAGCAGTTCTGATCAGGGGGGAGGCAATCAGCCCCAGCATTTT	CASSSDQGGGNQPQHF
TRBV7-2	TRBD2	TRBJ2-1	NA	TGTGCCAGCAGCCGGTCAGCGGGAGTATACAATGAGCAGTTCTTC	CASSRSAGVYNEQFF
TRBV5-6	NA	TRBJ1-4	NA	TGTGCCAGCAGCGGAGGGCGGACTAATGAAAAACTGTTTTTT	CASSGGRTNEKLFF
TRBV11-2	NA	TRBJ1-2	NA	TGTGCCAGCAGCTTATTTCCCGGGGGCTACACCTTC	CASSLFPGGYTF
TRBV19	NA	TRBJ2-3	NA	TGTGCCAGTAGTCCCCCCCTCGATTTACTGGGGGCCTACCGACGGGTAGATACGCAGTATTTT	CASSPPLDLLGAYRRVDTQYF